This TCR beta chain comes out of a study of Graves' ophthalmopathy and Graves' hyperthyroidism. Background on the study: Before any treatment, peripheral blood was taken at the initial diagnosis.

From germline, CDR1 is LNHDA and CDR2 SQIVND (reference sequence). The CDR3 runs 13 residues. Investigators amplified TCR beta CDR3 regions from RNA transcripts. Second-round multiplex PCR came after first-round RT-PCR with HTBI primers. TCRdb ran MiXCR on the multiplex PCR reads and lists one entry per CDR3 protein. The sample has over 650,000 distinct CDR3 sequences; 35% to 45% are singletons. This clonotype has just one count. A much larger clone lies one base from this, so it may be a read error. The chain links TRBV19 to TRBJ1-1; no firm D call. Specimen: peripheral blood. The source is an adult man with Graves' ophthalmopathy. The CDR3 spells CASSIFGYTGAFF. The CDR3, as DNA: TGTGCCAGTAGTATTTTTGGCTACACTGGAGCTTTCTTT.